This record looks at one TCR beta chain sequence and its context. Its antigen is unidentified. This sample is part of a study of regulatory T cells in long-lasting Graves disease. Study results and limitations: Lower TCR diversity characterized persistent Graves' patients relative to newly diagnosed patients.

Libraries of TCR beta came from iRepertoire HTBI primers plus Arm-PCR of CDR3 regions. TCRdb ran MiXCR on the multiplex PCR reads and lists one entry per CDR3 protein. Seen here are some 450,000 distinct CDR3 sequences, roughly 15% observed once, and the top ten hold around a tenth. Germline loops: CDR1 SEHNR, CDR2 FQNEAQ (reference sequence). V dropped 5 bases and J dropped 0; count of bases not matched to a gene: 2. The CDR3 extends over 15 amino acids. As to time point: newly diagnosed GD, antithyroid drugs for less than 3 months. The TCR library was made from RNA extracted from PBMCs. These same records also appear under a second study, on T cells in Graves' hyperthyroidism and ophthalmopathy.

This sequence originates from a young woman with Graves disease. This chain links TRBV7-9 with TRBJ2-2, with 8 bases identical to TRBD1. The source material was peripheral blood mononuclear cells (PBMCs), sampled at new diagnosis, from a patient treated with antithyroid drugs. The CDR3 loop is CASSEQGANTGELFF. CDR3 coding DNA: TGTGCCAGCAGCGAACAGGGGGCGAACACCGGGGAGCTGTTTTTT. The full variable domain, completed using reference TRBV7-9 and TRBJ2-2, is DTGVSQNPRHKITKRGQNVTFRCDPISEHNRLYWYRQTLGQGPEFLTYFQNEAQLEKSRLLSDRFSAERPKGSFSTLEIQRTEQGDSAMYLCASSEQGANTGELFFGEGSRLTVL.